This is a list of T cell receptor beta chains from one sample in a study of T cell repertoires in ileal Crohn's disease. Produced via immunoSEQ multiplex PCR; TCRdb's table is partial and in-frame only. The profile covers roughly 5,500 clones, with roughly 80% appearing a single time and about a third taken by the ten largest. Sequencing used ileal tissue. These receptors all stem from an adult with Crohn's disease. The CDR3 runs from the conserved cysteine through the conserved F or W. The D gene is left open where the match is weak. Clone size, where shown, is once, few, many, or a class for clones that have expanded.

j_call d_call v_call clone_size cdr3_nt cdr3_aa
TRBJ1-2 NA TRBV18 NA TGTGCCAGCTCACCAGCGACAGGAGGCTATGGCTACACCTTC CASSPATGGYGYTF
TRBJ2-3 TRBD2 TRBV25-1 NA TGTGCCAGCAACGCAAACAGACTAGCGACAGATACGCAGTATTTT CASNANRLATDTQYF
TRBJ2-1 NA TRBV4-1 once TGCGCCAGCAGCCAAGTAGACAGGAACAATGAGCAGTTCTTC CASSQVDRNNEQFF
TRBJ2-7 TRBD1 TRBV30 NA TGTGCCTGGAGTAAAGGGACAGGGGTATACGAGCAGTACTTC CAWSKGTGVYEQYF
TRBJ2-1 NA TRBV7-9 NA TGTGCCAGCAGCCCCCAAGGACAGCACAATGAGCAGTTCTTC CASSPQGQHNEQFF
TRBJ1-6 NA TRBV18 few TGTGCCAGCTCACTGGCAGAAAAGTATAATTCACCCCTCCACTTT CASSLAEKYNSPLHF
TRBJ1-2 TRBD1 TRBV4-3 NA TGCGCCAGCAGCCAAGATCTGAACAGGGGGCGCTCTGGCTACACCTTC CASSQDLNRGRSGYTF
TRBJ2-7 NA TRBV28 medium-sized TGTGCCAGCAGTTTCGGACGGAGATACGAGCAGTACTTC CASSFGRRYEQYF
TRBJ1-1 TRBD1 TRBV19 NA TGTGCCAGTAGCACCCAGGGGGCGAACACTGAAGCTTTCTTT CASSTQGANTEAFF
TRBJ1-1 NA TRBV5-6 few TGTGCCAGCAGCTTGTACACAACTGAAGCTTTCTTT CASSLYTTEAFF
TRBJ1-2 TRBD1 TRBV27 NA TGTGCCAGCAGCCGACAGGGGATTTCCGATGGCTACACCTTC CASSRQGISDGYTF
TRBJ2-7 NA TRBV5-6 NA TGTGCCAGCAGCTTCGGACTGTCCTACGAGCAGTACTTC CASSFGLSYEQYF
TRBJ1-4 NA TRBV18 few TGTGCCAGCTCACCAATACGGGGTCAGGGGACTAATGAAAAACTGTTTTTT CASSPIRGQGTNEKLFF
TRBJ2-1 TRBD1 TRBV4-2 NA TGTGCCAGCAGCCCAAGGACAGGGTCTAAGGATGAGCAGTTCTTC CASSPRTGSKDEQFF
TRBJ2-1 NA TRBV7-9 NA TGTGCCAGCAGCTTATGGTCACACCTCTACAATGAGCAGTTCTTC CASSLWSHLYNEQFF
TRBJ1-1 TRBD1 TRBV7-9 NA TGTGCCAGCAGCCTACGACAGGGTTCGAACACTGAAGCTTTCTTT CASSLRQGSNTEAFF
TRBJ1-5 NA TRBV2 NA TGTGCCAGCAGTGCTACAAGTCAGCCCCAGCATTTT CASSATSQPQHF
TRBJ1-1 TRBD1 TRBV15 NA TGTGCCAGCACGACAGGGATGAACACTGAAGCTTTCTTT CASTTGMNTEAFF
TRBJ2-7 NA TRBV5-1 NA TGCGCCAGCAGCTTGGACAGGGTAAGAACCTACGAGCAGTACTTC CASSLDRVRTYEQYF
TRBJ2-2 TRBD2 TRBV6-5 NA TGTGCCAGCAGCGAGACGGGACTAATCACCGGGGAGCTGTTTTTT CASSETGLITGELFF
TRBJ1-1 NA TRBV5-1 NA TGCGCCAGCAGAATTTCGGGAAGCATGAACACTGAAGCTTTCTTT CASRISGSMNTEAFF
TRBJ1-5 NA TRBV28 NA TGTGCCAGCAGCCCCCTCGACCTTAGCAATCAGCCCCAGCATTTT CASSPLDLSNQPQHF
TRBJ1-2 NA TRBV7-8 NA TGTGCCAGCAGCTTAGGAGGGATGACTAACTATGGCTACACCTTC CASSLGGMTNYGYTF
TRBJ2-7 NA TRBV18 few TGTGCCAGCTCATCCGACTACGAGCAGTACTTC CASSSDYEQYF
TRBJ1-1 NA TRBV25-1 NA TGTGCCAGCAGTGCAGGACAAAGGAGGGCTTTCTTT CASSAGQRRAFF
TRBJ1-5 NA TRBV7-9 NA TGTGCCAGCAGCGCGCCAGGCCATAATCAGCCCCAGCATTTT CASSAPGHNQPQHF
TRBJ1-6 NA TRBV7-9 NA TGTGCCAGCAGCTTAGGGGCTGGGTTCTATAATTCACCCCTCCACTTT CASSLGAGFYNSPLHF
TRBJ1-5 TRBD1 TRBV27 NA TGTGCCAGCAGTGGTACAGGGGGCCATCAGCCCCAGCATTTT CASSGTGGHQPQHF
TRBJ1-6 NA TRBV6-4 NA TGTGCCAGCAGTGTAACTGGCGGGAGGTCACCCCTCCACTTT CASSVTGGRSPLHF
TRBJ2-5 NA TRBV7-2 NA TGTGCCAGCAGCTTAGTTGGAGGGTTGGAGACCCAGTACTTC CASSLVGGLETQYF
TRBJ1-1 NA TRBV12-5 NA TGTGCTAGTGGCCCGCCCTTGAACACTGAAGCTTTCTTT CASGPPLNTEAFF
TRBJ1-1 NA TRBV27 NA TGTGCCAGCAGTTTGGGTCTTTTGCGGGACACTGAAGCTTTCTTT CASSLGLLRDTEAFF